The 5 T cell receptor beta chains reported below all come from one sample, sequenced in a study of T cell responses to AZD1222 COVID-19 vaccine. The data were produced by immunoSEQ multiplex PCR, yet TCRdb's version contains in-frame clones alone and is incomplete. This sample has around 150,000 clones, with around 95% found just once. Source: peripheral blood, taken on day 0 of AZD1222 vaccination. All receptors come from an adult in good health.

The V and J genes are TRBV19 and TRBJ2-1; D gene uncertain. The CDR3 is 15 residues long. Deletions cut 2 bases from V and 9 bases from J, with 17 bases between. Germline V gene sequence: CDR1 LNHDA, CDR2 SQIVND (reference sequence). CDR3 in DNA: TGTGCCAGTAGTATACCCCCCCCACCCAACGTTGAGCAGTTCTTC. It codes for CASSIPPPPNVEQFF. Variable domain in full (rest from reference TRBV19 and TRBJ2-1): DGGITQSPKYLFRKEGQNVTLSCEQNLNHDAMYWYRQDPGQGLRLIYYSQIVNDFQKGDIAEGYSVSREKKESFPLTVTSAQKNPTAFYLCASSIPPPPNVEQFFGPGTRLTVL.

The V call is TRBV5-1, the J call TRBJ1-6; D may be TRBD1 (5 bases). Germline CDR1 reads SGHRS; CDR2 reads YFSETQ. CDR3 length: 15 residues. V lost 0 bases to trimming and J lost 7 bases, with 11 bases between them. The CDR3 loop is CASSLGRGLNSPLHF. Here the CDR3 DNA reads TGCGCCAGCAGCTTGGGCCGGGGCCTAAATTCACCCCTCCACTTT.

This sequence joins TRBV6-5 and TRBJ1-4, with D possibly matching TRBD1 (5 bases). V was trimmed by 5 bases and J by 2 bases, leaving 12 bases between them. This CDR3 region has 15 residues. Germline V gene data show CDR1 as MNHEY and CDR2 as SVGAGI. DNA for the CDR3: TGTGCCAGCAGTCAGCGGGACCCGACTAATGAAAAACTGTTTTTT. It yields the protein CASSQRDPTNEKLFF.

The V gene is TRBV5-1, the J gene TRBJ1-1, with a tentative D call TRBD1 (6 bases). The CDR3 consists of 13 residues. Deletions cut 5 bases from V and 4 bases from J, with 12 bases between. The germline V gene has CDR1 SGHRS and CDR2 YFSETQ. DNA for the CDR3: TGCGCCAGCAGTCAGGGGTTAGGCACTGAAGCTTTCTTT. It translates to CASSQGLGTEAFF.

The V call is TRBV9, the J call TRBJ2-3, with 12 bases aligning to TRBD2. Germline CDR1 SGDLS, CDR2 YYNGEE. J was trimmed by 11 bases and V by 3 bases; bases with no gene match: 13. The CDR3 has 16 amino acids. The CDR3: CASSARTSGTRIGQYF. The CDR3 DNA reads as TGTGCCAGCAGCGCGAGGACTAGCGGGACCCGTATCGGGCAGTATTTT.